The 3 T cell receptor beta chains listed next were all sequenced from one sample in a study of regulatory T cells in long-lasting Graves disease. To make TCR beta libraries, researchers used iRepertoire HTBI primers and Arm-PCR of CDR3 regions. TCRdb independently ran MiXCR on the multiplex PCR reads; one entry per CDR3 protein. The sample holds 550,000 to 600,000 distinct CDR3 sequences, about 16% seen once. Sample time point: newly diagnosed GD, antithyroid drugs for less than 3 months. Extracted PBMC RNA gave rise to the TCR library. These same records also appear under a second study, on T cells in Graves' hyperthyroidism and ophthalmopathy.

The sample in question was peripheral blood mononuclear cells (PBMCs), obtained at new diagnosis, from a patient treated with antithyroid drugs. Receptors originate from a man aged 18 to 35 with Graves disease.

The chain has TRBV30 and TRBJ2-3; 8 bases align to TRBD2. There are 15 residues in the CDR3. V shed 0 bases, J shed 4 bases, and the junction held 6 bases outside the gene matches. CDR1 and CDR2 (germline): GTSNPN, SVGIG (reference sequence). CDR3 residues: CAWSVAPGGADTQYF. In nucleotides, the CDR3 is TGTGCCTGGAGTGTTGCGCCGGGAGGGGCAGATACGCAGTATTTT.

The chain joins TRBV7-9 to TRBJ1-3, with D perhaps TRBD1 (5 bases). In germline, CDR1 is SEHNR, CDR2 FQNEAQ (reference sequence). Deletions cut 4 bases from V and 0 bases from J, with 10 bases between. This CDR3 is 15 amino acids long. CDR3 residues: CASSYGQISGNTIYF. CDR3 DNA: TGTGCCAGCAGCTATGGACAAATCTCTGGAAACACCATATATTTT.

This chain joins TRBV5-4 and TRBJ1-4; TRBD1 matches 9 bases. The CDR3 runs 14 residues. Germline CDR1 and CDR2: SGHNT and YYREEE (reference sequence). V lost 4 bases, J lost 7 bases, and 5 bases stayed unmatched. CDR3 protein: CASSPGGQGEKLFF. The DNA of the CDR3 is TGTGCCAGCAGCCCTGGGGGACAGGGTGAAAAACTGTTTTTT.